A selection of T cell receptor beta chains follows, all from one sample in a study of blood T cell repertoires in COVID-19. Profiled with immunoSEQ multiplex PCR; TCRdb holds only in-frame clones, not every one. The sample lists under 80,000 clones, around 86% occurring once. Input material: peripheral blood. The receptors come from a human donor in a cohort sampled during active COVID-19. Both conserved end residues are part of each CDR3. D genes are given only for firm matches. Size is stated for part of the rows, as once, few or many counts, or as a class when the clone is expanded.

clone size	D gene	V gene	J gene	CDR3 protein	CDR3 DNA
-	-	TRBV3-1/TRBV3-2	TRBJ2-3	CASSPFVTDTQYF	TGTGCCAGCAGCCCCTTCGTCACAGATACGCAGTATTTT
-	TRBD2	TRBV6-2/TRBV6-3	TRBJ2-2	CASSYTGTGLAGAPGELFF	TGTGCCAGCAGTTACACGGGCACGGGACTAGCGGGGGCCCCCGGGGAGCTGTTTTTT
-	-	TRBV18	TRBJ2-7	CASSPPRAEQYF	TGTGCCAGCTCACCACCGAGGGCAGAGCAGTACTTC
-	TRBD2	TRBV18	TRBJ2-7	CASSRSGTSGGYEQYF	TGTGCCAGCTCACGCTCCGGGACTAGCGGCGGTTACGAGCAGTACTTC
-	-	TRBV6-1	TRBJ1-6	CASSEVPQGWDSPLHF	TGTGCCAGCAGTGAAGTTCCGCAGGGCTGGGATTCACCCCTCCACTTT
-	TRBD1	TRBV6-6	TRBJ2-1	CASSSGTGVGNEQFF	TGTGCCAGCAGCTCCGGGACAGGAGTGGGCAATGAGCAGTTCTTC
-	-	TRBV5-5	TRBJ2-1	CASSLPPAENYYNEQFF	TGTGCCAGCAGCCTCCCCCCCGCGGAGAATTACTACAATGAGCAGTTCTTC
-	TRBD2	TRBV9	TRBJ2-1	CASSPGGGHSYNEQFF	TGTGCCAGCAGCCCGGGCGGGGGGCACTCCTACAATGAGCAGTTCTTC
once	-	TRBV18	TRBJ1-3	CASSPLQGSSGNTIYF	TGTGCCAGCTCACCTCTTCAGGGGAGCTCTGGAAACACCATATATTTT
-	-	TRBV7-3	TRBJ2-1	CASSLNVIGGEQFF	TGTGCCAGCAGCTTAAATGTAATCGGAGGTGAGCAGTTCTTC
-	TRBD1	TRBV28	TRBJ1-4	CASSFPGQGNEKLFF	TGTGCCAGCAGTTTCCCGGGACAGGGGAATGAAAAACTGTTTTTT
-	-	TRBV11-3	TRBJ2-1	CASSLSTRNRNNEQFF	TGTGCCAGCAGCTTATCGACCCGGAACAGGAACAATGAGCAGTTCTTC
-	-	TRBV28	TRBJ1-4	CASSIPVGAREKLFF	TGTGCCAGCAGTATCCCCGTGGGGGCGCGGGAAAAACTGTTTTTT
few	-	TRBV27	TRBJ1-4	CASSSPGRPEKLFF	TGTGCCAGCAGTTCTCCCGGCAGGCCTGAAAAACTGTTTTTT
-	TRBD1	TRBV30	TRBJ2-1	CAWSPGQGVNEQFF	TGTGCCTGGAGTCCTGGGCAGGGGGTTAATGAGCAGTTCTTC
once	-	TRBV19	TRBJ2-4	CASSQVVAKNIQYF	TGTGCCAGTAGTCAGGTCGTGGCCAAAAACATTCAGTACTTC
-	TRBD2	TRBV5-1	TRBJ2-3	CASSLGSGGASVDTQYF	TGCGCCAGCAGCTTGGGTAGCGGGGGGGCGTCCGTAGATACGCAGTATTTT
-	-	TRBV27	TRBJ2-1	CASSLSSRGRIFSYNEQFF	TGTGCCAGCAGTTTATCCAGCAGGGGGAGGATTTTTAGTTACAATGAGCAGTTCTTC
-	-	TRBV6-5	TRBJ2-7	CASIARGFGEQYF	TGTGCCAGCATCGCCAGGGGCTTCGGCGAGCAGTACTTC
-	TRBD2	TRBV5-1	TRBJ2-7	CASSLRVAGASSYEQYF	TGCGCCAGCAGCTTGAGGGTAGCGGGAGCCAGCTCCTACGAGCAGTACTTC
-	TRBD1	TRBV2	TRBJ1-5	CASRDNTFGQGGNQPQHF	TGTGCCAGCAGGGATAACACATTTGGACAGGGGGGGAATCAGCCCCAGCATTTT
-	TRBD1	TRBV28	TRBJ2-1	CASSSTGGAYYEQFF	TGTGCCAGCAGCTCTACAGGGGGCGCCTACTATGAGCAGTTCTTC
-	TRBD1	TRBV19	TRBJ2-3	CASTLRQGATDTQYF	TGTGCCAGTACTTTGAGACAGGGTGCCACAGATACGCAGTATTTT
-	TRBD2	TRBV5-4	TRBJ2-1	CASSLSLGAGGPLNEQFF	TGTGCCAGCAGCTTGTCTTTGGGAGCGGGGGGCCCCCTCAATGAGCAGTTCTTC